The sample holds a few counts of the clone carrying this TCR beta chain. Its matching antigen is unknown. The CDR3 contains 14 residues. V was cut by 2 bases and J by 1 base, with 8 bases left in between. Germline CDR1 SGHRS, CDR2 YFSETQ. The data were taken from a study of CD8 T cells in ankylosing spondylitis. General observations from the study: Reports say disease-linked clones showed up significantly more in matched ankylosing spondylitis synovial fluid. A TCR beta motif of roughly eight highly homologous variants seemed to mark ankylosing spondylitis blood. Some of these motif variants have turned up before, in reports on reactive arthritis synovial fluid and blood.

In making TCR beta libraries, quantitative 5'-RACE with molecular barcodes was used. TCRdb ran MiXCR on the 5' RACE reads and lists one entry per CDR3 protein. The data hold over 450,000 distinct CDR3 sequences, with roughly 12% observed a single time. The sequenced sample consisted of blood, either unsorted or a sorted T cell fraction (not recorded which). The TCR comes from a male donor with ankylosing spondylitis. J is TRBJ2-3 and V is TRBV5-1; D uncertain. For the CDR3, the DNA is TGCGCCAGCAGCTTAATTGCTCGCACAGATACGCAGTATTTT. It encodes CASSLIARTDTQYF.